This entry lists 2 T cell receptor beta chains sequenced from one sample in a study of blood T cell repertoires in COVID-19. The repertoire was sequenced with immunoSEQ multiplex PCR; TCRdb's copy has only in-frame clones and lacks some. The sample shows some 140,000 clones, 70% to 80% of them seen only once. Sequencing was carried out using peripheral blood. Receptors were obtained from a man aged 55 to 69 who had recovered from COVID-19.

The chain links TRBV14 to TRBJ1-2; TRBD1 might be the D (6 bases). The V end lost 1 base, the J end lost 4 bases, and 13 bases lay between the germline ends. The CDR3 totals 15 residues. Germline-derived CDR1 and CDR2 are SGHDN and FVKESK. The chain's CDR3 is CASSQVFGQLYGYTF. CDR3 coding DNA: TGTGCCAGCAGCCAAGTGTTCGGACAGCTCTATGGCTACACCTTC.

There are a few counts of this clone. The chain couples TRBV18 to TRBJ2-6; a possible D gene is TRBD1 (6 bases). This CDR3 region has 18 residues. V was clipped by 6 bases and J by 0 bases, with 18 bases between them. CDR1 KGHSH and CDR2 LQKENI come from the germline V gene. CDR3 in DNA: TGTGCCAGCTCCGCTGGCAGGGGCCCTTCCTCTGGGGCCAACGTCCTGACTTTC. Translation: CASSAGRGPSSGANVLTF.